What follows is one TCR beta chain and its context. Germline-derived CDR1 and CDR2 are LGHNT and FRNRAP. The CDR3 spans 17 residues. V was trimmed by 6 bases and J by 2 bases, leaving 20 bases between them. The data belong to a study of T cell changes during pregnancy in multiple sclerosis. The assay was immunoSEQ multiplex PCR, and TCRdb's table has in-frame clones only and misses some. The sample lists over 70,000 clones, roughly 91% occurring once. This chain links TRBV12-5 with TRBJ1-5, with D unresolved. The TCR originated in a female donor with multiple sclerosis, enrolled in a pregnancy study. The sequencing used peripheral blood, collected in the first trimester of pregnancy. The CDR3 DNA reads TGTGCTAGTGGCCCGGGAGGACCAACCGGCGGCAATCAGCCCCAGCATTTT. This sequence encodes CASGPGGPTGGNQPQHF.